This TCR beta chain was documented in a study of cytomegalovirus exposure and HLA in healthy donors. This PCR relied on a set of 60 Vbeta primers and 13 Jbeta primers. Some clones are missing from TCRdb's copy, which holds only in-frame ones; the method was immunoSEQ multiplex PCR. The sample records over 100,000 clones, 79% being singletons. The CDR3 covers 15 residues. The receptor was isolated from a woman aged 18-35 years in good health and CMV-seropositive. Material for sequencing was PBMCs. The chain is built from TRBV21-1 and TRBJ2-1; no check of the table's D call, TRBD2, against the DNA was made. TRBV21-1 is recorded as a pseudogene. The CDR3 region has the DNA TGTGCCAGCAGCTCCGGGACTAGCATCATCATCGAGCAGTTCTTC. Its protein is CASSSGTSIIIEQFF.